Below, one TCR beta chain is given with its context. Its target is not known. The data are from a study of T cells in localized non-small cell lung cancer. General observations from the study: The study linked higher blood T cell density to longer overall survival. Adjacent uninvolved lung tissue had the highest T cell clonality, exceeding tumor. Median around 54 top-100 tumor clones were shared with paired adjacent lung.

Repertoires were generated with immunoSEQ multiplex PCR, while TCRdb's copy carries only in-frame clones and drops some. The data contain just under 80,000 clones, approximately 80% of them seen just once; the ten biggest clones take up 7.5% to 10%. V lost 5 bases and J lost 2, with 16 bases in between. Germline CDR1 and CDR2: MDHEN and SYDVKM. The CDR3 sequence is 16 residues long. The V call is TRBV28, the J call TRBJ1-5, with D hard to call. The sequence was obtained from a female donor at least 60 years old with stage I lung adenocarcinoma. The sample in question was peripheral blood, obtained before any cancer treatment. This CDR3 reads CASSHLNPEGNQPQHF. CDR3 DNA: TGTGCCAGCAGTCACCTGAACCCCGAGGGCAATCAGCCCCAGCATTTT.